The 28 T cell receptor beta chains below were found in one sample sequenced in a study of beta chain features in type 1 diabetes. Expressed TCRB transcripts were sequenced after all isolated RNA was converted to cDNA. Sequenced by immunoSEQ multiplex PCR; TCRdb stores in-frame clones only, minus some. This table has a few hundred thousand clones, about 14% appearing once. The specimen was central memory CD4+ T cells from blood. Receptor source: a man aged 30-40 years in good health.

V is TRBV18 and J is TRBJ2-5; 9 bases fit TRBD1. The CDR3 extends over 15 amino acids. Germline CDR1 reads KGHSH; CDR2 reads LQKENI. The junction had 5 bases not matched to a gene; V was cut back by 6 bases and J by 0 bases. CDR3 residues: CASSGTGSYQETQYF. The CDR3 region has the DNA TGTGCCAGCTCCGGGACAGGGTCGTACCAAGAGACCCAGTACTTC.

This clone has a count of ten or more. The junction departs from germline at one end; a sequencing error may be responsible. The chain recombines TRBV7-7 with TRBJ2-3; D is ambiguous. The CDR3 spans 13 residues. CDR1 is SSHAT and CDR2 is FNYEAQ in the germline V gene (reference sequence). CDR3 loop: CASSPLLPDTQYF. The CDR3 DNA follows: TGTGCTAGCAGCCCCCTGTTACCAGATACGCAGTATTTT. The variable domain in full, with the rest retrieved from reference TRBV7-7 and TRBJ2-3, is GAGVSQSPRYKVTKRGQDVTLRCDPISSHATLYWYQQALGQGPEFLTYFNYEAQPDKSGLPSDRFSAERPEGSISTLTIQRTEQRDSAMYRCASSPLLPDTQYFGPGTRLTVL.

This clone was seen only a few times. The chain's CDR3 is CASSSGQGMGSNQPQHF. Written as DNA, the CDR3 is TGTGCCAGCAGCTCGGGACAGGGGATGGGGAGCAATCAGCCCCAGCATTTT. The chain links TRBV28 to TRBJ1-5; TRBD1 agrees at 10 bases. After removal of 6 bases from V and 1 base from J, the junction contained 9 bases not matched to a gene. CDR1 is MDHEN, CDR2 SYDVKM, per germline. The CDR3 runs 17 residues. Based on the CDR3 plus reference TRBV28 and TRBJ1-5, the full variable domain is DVKVTQSSRYLVKRTGEKVFLECVQDMDHENMFWYRQDPGLGLRLIYFSYDVKMKEKGDIPEGYSVSREKKERFSLILESASTNQTSMYLCASSSGQGMGSNQPQHFGDGTRLSIL.

This chain joins TRBV7-8 and TRBJ2-3, with no clear D. The CDR3 runs 13 residues. The V end was cut by 1 base, the J end by 5 bases, with 7 bases between. CDR1 and CDR2 from the germline V gene are SGHVS and FQNEAQ. In nucleotides, the CDR3 is TGTGCCAGCAGCTTAGGTATACAAGATACGCAGTATTTT. Translation: CASSLGIQDTQYF.

Note on this clone: Other DNA sequences in the same sample also yield this CDR3. As DNA, the CDR3 is TGTGCCAGCTCACCAGGGGTGAGGACTGAAGCTTTCTTT. This translates into CASSPGVRTEAFF. This chain connects TRBV18 to TRBJ1-1; D is undetermined. Germline lookup yields CDR1 KGHSH and CDR2 LQKENI. Trimming stripped 2 bases from V and 5 bases from J, with 9 bases between. The CDR3 extends over 13 amino acids.

The rearrangement joins TRBV5-4 to TRBJ1-2, with TRBD1 matching over 10 bases. CDR1 SGHNT and CDR2 YYREEE come from the germline V gene (reference sequence). This CDR3 is built from 16 residues. V dropped 0 bases and J dropped 6; count of bases not matched to a gene: 8. The CDR3 DNA sequence: TGTGCCAGCAGCTTGGTTCTCGGGACAGGGGCGAATGGCTACACCTTC. It encodes CASSLVLGTGANGYTF.

The V call is TRBV6-5, the J call TRBJ1-2; 11 bases map to TRBD1. Germline trimming cut 7 bases from V and 4 bases from J; bases unmatched to any gene: 5. The germline CDR1 and CDR2 sequences are MNHEY and SVGAGI. The CDR3 has 14 residues. Here the CDR3 reads CASTRGTGGYGYTF. The CDR3 coding sequence is TGTGCCAGCACCCGAGGGACAGGGGGCTATGGCTACACCTTC.

The rearrangement links TRBV30 to TRBJ1-2, with a tentative D call TRBD1 (6 bases). This CDR3 is 12 amino acids long. V was shortened by 8 bases and J by 1 base, with 11 bases between the two germline ends. CDR1 is GTSNPN, CDR2 SVGIG, per germline (reference sequence). CDR3 sequence (DNA): TGTGCCGGGGGGGCGGGTAACTATGGCTACACCTTC. Its translation: CAGGAGNYGYTF.

The chain has TRBV7-2 and TRBJ2-3; TRBD2 aligns across 7 bases. The CDR3 totals 16 residues. Germline-derived CDR1 and CDR2 are SGHTA and FQGNSA. The junction had 5 bases not matched to a gene; V was cut back by 2 bases and J by 0 bases. Written as DNA, the CDR3 is TGTGCCAGCAGCTTATTCGGGGGGACTAGCACAGATACGCAGTATTTT. Translating it yields CASSLFGGTSTDTQYF. The full variable domain, rest sourced from reference TRBV7-2 and TRBJ2-3, is GAGVSQSPSNKVTEKGKDVELRCDPISGHTALYWYRQSLGQGLEFLIYFQGNSAPDKSGLPSDRFSAERTGGSVSTLTIQRTQQEDSAVYLCASSLFGGTSTDTQYFGPGTRLTVL.

This clone has just a few counts. The chain joins TRBV7-2 to TRBJ2-5, with D possibly being TRBD1 (6 bases). The germline V gene encodes CDR1 SGHTA and CDR2 FQGNSA. This CDR3 is built from 12 residues. V was trimmed by 6 bases and J by 3 bases, leaving 8 bases between them. The CDR3 spells CASRRTEETQYF. The CDR3 nucleotides are TGTGCCAGCAGACGGACAGAAGAGACCCAGTACTTC.

This clone has just a few counts. This rearrangement joins TRBV2 to TRBJ2-1; 7 bases fit TRBD1. The CDR3 is 14 residues long. V gave up 8 bases and J gave up 2 bases; unmatched junction bases: 6. Germline-derived CDR1 and CDR2 are SNHLY and FYNNEI. CDR3 nucleotides: TGTGCCAGCTACCGGGACAGTACCTACAATGAGCAGTTCTTC. Its protein product is CASYRDSTYNEQFF.

V usage is TRBV28 and J usage is TRBJ1-1; D may be TRBD1 (5 bases). CDR1 and CDR2 (germline): MDHEN, SYDVKM. Trimming pared 8 bases from V and 3 bases from J, leaving 16 bases between. CDR3 length: 14 amino acids. CDR3 sequence (DNA): TGTGCCAGCGCACCCATGGGAGGGGACACTGAAGCTTTCTTT. Its translation: CASAPMGGDTEAFF. The full variable domain, rest sourced from reference TRBV28 and TRBJ1-1, is DVKVTQSSRYLVKRTGEKVFLECVQDMDHENMFWYRQDPGLGLRLIYFSYDVKMKEKGDIPEGYSVSREKKERFSLILESASTNQTSMYLCASAPMGGDTEAFFGQGTRLTVV.

This rearrangement joins TRBV7-9 to TRBJ2-7; 7 nucleotides agree with TRBD2. The CDR3 has 14 residues. Trimming at V came to 3 bases and at J to 1 base, leaving 3 bases not matched to a gene. In germline, CDR1 is SEHNR, CDR2 FQNEAQ (reference sequence). CDR3 nucleotides: TGTGCCAGCAGCTTTAGCGGGCCATCCTACGAGCAGTACGTC. The encoded protein is CASSFSGPSYEQYV.

This clone turned up a few times. The rearrangement uses TRBV7-2 and TRBJ2-3; 12 bases are a match to TRBD2. Germline trimming cut 5 bases from V and 5 bases from J; bases unmatched to any gene: 14. CDR1 and CDR2 from the germline V gene are SGHTA and FQGNSA. The CDR3 covers 18 residues. The CDR3 bases are TGTGCCAGCAGCCCCCTGTTTGGGCTAGCGGGGGGGGGAGATACGCAGTATTTT. Translating it yields CASSPLFGLAGGGDTQYF.

The V gene is TRBV5-4, the J gene TRBJ1-6; no definite D call. The germline gives CDR1 SGHNT, CDR2 YYREEE (reference sequence). This CDR3 contains 14 residues. Between the trimmed V and J ends, which lost 0 bases and 14 bases, there was a span of 15 bases. The CDR3 DNA sequence: TGTGCCAGCAGCTTGGGTCTTCGGGGATTCACCCTCCACTTT. This encodes CASSLGLRGFTLHF.

The gene calls are TRBV6-5 and TRBJ1-5, with unresolved D. Trimming cost V 6 bases and J 8 bases, with 14 bases left between them. Per germline, CDR1 MNHEY and CDR2 SVGAGI. This CDR3 is built from 13 residues. The CDR3 sequence: CASRGRGSEPQHF. The CDR3 nucleotides read TGTGCCAGCAGGGGGAGAGGGAGCGAGCCCCAGCATTTT.

This clone was recorded a few times. J is TRBJ2-1 and V is TRBV11-3; no clear D. The V end was cut by 1 base, the J end by 0 bases, with 13 bases between. There are 17 residues in the CDR3. CDR1 and CDR2 from the germline V gene are SGHNT and YENEEA. This CDR3 is CASSLVLRSSSYNEQFF. In DNA, the CDR3 is TGTGCCAGCAGCTTAGTACTTCGATCGAGCTCCTACAATGAGCAGTTCTTC. Together with reference TRBV11-3 and TRBJ2-1, the CDR3 gives the full variable domain: EAGVVQSPRYKIIEKKQPVAFWCNPISGHNTLYWYLQNLGQGPELLIRYENEEAVDDSQLPKDRFSAERLKGVDSTLKIQPAELGDSAVYLCASSLVLRSSSYNEQFFGPGTRLTVL.

Only a few counts were recorded for this clone. This chain uses TRBV11-3 with TRBJ2-7, with TRBD1 matching 12 bases. V lost 4 bases to trimming and J lost 9 bases; unmatched junction nucleotides: 7. This CDR3 comprises 14 residues. CDR1 is SGHNT, CDR2 YENEEA, per germline. DNA for the CDR3: TGTGCCAGCAGCTCCGGGACAGGGGGCCTAAGGCAGTACTTC. Its translation: CASSSGTGGLRQYF.

The gene calls are TRBV2 and TRBJ1-4; unclear D gene. CDR3 length: 14 amino acids. The ends were cut back, 6 bases at V and 8 bases at J, with 16 bases in the middle. Germline V gene data show CDR1 as SNHLY and CDR2 as FYNNEI. Here the CDR3 reads CASRESPGREKLFF. CDR3 DNA sequence: TGTGCCAGCAGAGAGTCCCCAGGCCGGGAAAAACTGTTTTTT.

The chain combines TRBV18 with TRBJ2-5; 7 bases are shared with TRBD1. With V trimmed by 3 bases and J by 1 base, 5 bases remained unmatched. The CDR3 covers 15 residues. Germline CDR1 is KGHSH and CDR2 is LQKENI. Here the CDR3 DNA reads TGTGCCAGCTCACCCACCGACAGGGCCCAAGAGACCCAGTACTTC. Encoded protein: CASSPTDRAQETQYF.

This clone was seen repeatedly, ten times or more. The chain links TRBV7-2 to TRBJ2-2; 7 nucleotides agree with TRBD1. The CDR3 totals 14 residues. Germline CDR1 SGHTA, CDR2 FQGNSA. The ends lost 4 bases at V and 6 bases at J; junction bases unmatched: 5. This CDR3 reads CASSSSTGSGELFF. CDR3 DNA: TGTGCCAGCAGCTCATCGACAGGGTCCGGGGAGCTGTTTTTT.

This clone occurred a few times. The gene calls are TRBV25-1 and TRBJ1-5; D is ambiguous. The V gene's germline CDR1 is MGHDK and CDR2 SYGVNS. The CDR3 spans 13 residues. V lost 7 bases to trimming and J lost 3 bases, with 10 bases between them. DNA for the CDR3: TGTGCCAGCACTCAAGACTTCAATCAGCCCCAGCATTTT. Translated, it gives CASTQDFNQPQHF.

The sample holds many counts of this clone. This chain uses TRBV7-9 with TRBJ2-2; D could derive from TRBD1 or TRBD2 (5 bases each). The V end lost 7 bases, the J end lost 1 base, and 10 bases lay between the germline ends. The CDR3 is 14 residues long. Germline V CDR1 and CDR2: SEHNR, FQNEAQ (reference sequence). For the CDR3, the DNA is TGTGCCAGCACCGGGACGCGGAACACCGGGGAGCTGTTTTTT. Residues: CASTGTRNTGELFF.

The chain recombines TRBV4-2 with TRBJ2-1; 7 positions match TRBD1. The germline V gene has CDR1 LGHNA and CDR2 YNFKEQ. The V segment lost 5 bases and the J segment 7 bases; nucleotides outside the gene matches: 11. The CDR3 spans 15 residues. CDR3: CASSAGTVVSNEQFF. In nucleotides, the CDR3 is TGTGCCAGCAGCGCCGGGACAGTGGTATCGAATGAGCAGTTCTTC.

J is TRBJ2-1 and V is TRBV14; the match to TRBD2 covers 7 bases. Germline lookup yields CDR1 SGHDN and CDR2 FVKESK. V lost 0 bases and J lost 5; bases outside the gene matches: 4. The CDR3 totals 15 residues. DNA for the CDR3: TGTGCCAGCAGCCAAGAATGGACTAGAAACAATGAGCAGTTCTTC. Residues: CASSQEWTRNNEQFF.

The chain combines TRBV5-1 with TRBJ1-6; 10 bases fit TRBD1. Unmatched junction bases numbered 3, after V lost 4 bases and J lost 8 bases. The CDR3 sequence is 14 residues long. Germline CDR1 SGHRS, CDR2 YFSETQ. CDR3: CASSQTGGDSPLHF. CDR3 DNA: TGCGCCAGCAGCCAGACAGGGGGCGATTCACCCCTCCACTTT.

In regard to this clone: The junction and the germline gene differ at one end; a read error may be behind it. The J gene is TRBJ2-2, the V gene TRBV5-4; D gene ambiguous. This CDR3 region has 15 residues. The germline CDR1 and CDR2 sequences are SGHNT and YYREEE (reference sequence). The CDR3 loop is CASSQDPGDHGELFF. CDR3 in DNA: TGCGCCAGCAGCCAAGATCCGGGCGACCACGGGGAGCTGTTTTTT. Together with reference TRBV5-4 and TRBJ2-2, the CDR3 gives the full variable domain: ETGVTQSPTHLIKTRGQQVTLRCSSQSGHNTVSWYQQALGQGPQFIFQYYREEENGRGNFPPRFSGLQFPNYSSELNVNALELDDSALYLCASSQDPGDHGELFFGEGSRLTVL.

This clone was detected ten times or more. The V and J genes are TRBV27 and TRBJ2-6, with 9 bases aligning to TRBD1. Per germline, CDR1 MNHEY and CDR2 SMNVEV (reference sequence). Unmatched junction bases numbered 1, after V lost 4 bases and J lost 0 bases. The CDR3 runs to 16 residues. CDR3 bases: TGTGCCAGCAGTTACAGGGGGCACTCTGGGGCCAACGTCCTGACTTTC. It translates to CASSYRGHSGANVLTF.